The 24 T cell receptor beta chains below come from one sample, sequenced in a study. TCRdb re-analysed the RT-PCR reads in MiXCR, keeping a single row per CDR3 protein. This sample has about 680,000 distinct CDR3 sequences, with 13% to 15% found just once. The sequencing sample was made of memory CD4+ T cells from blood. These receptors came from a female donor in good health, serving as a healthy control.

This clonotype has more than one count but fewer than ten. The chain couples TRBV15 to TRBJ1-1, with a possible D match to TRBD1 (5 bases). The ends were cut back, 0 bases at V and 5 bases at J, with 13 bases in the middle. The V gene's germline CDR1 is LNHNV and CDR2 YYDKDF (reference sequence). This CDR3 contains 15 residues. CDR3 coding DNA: TGTGCCACCAGCAGAGATCTGCCAGGGAGGACTGAAGCTTTCTTT. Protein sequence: CATSRDLPGRTEAFF.

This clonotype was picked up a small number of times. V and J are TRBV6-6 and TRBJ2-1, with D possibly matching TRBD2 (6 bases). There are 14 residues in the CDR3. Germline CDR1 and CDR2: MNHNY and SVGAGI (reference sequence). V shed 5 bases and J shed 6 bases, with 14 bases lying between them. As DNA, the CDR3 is TGTGCCAGCAGTCCCTGGCGGGATGGCAATGAGCAGTTCTTC. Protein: CASSPWRDGNEQFF.

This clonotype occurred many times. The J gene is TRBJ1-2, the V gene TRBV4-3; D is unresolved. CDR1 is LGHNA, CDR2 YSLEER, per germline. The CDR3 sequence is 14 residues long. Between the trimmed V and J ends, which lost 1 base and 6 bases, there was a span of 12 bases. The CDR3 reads CASSQGWGGDGYTF. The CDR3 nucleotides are TGCGCCAGCAGCCAAGGGTGGGGTGGGGATGGCTACACCTTC.

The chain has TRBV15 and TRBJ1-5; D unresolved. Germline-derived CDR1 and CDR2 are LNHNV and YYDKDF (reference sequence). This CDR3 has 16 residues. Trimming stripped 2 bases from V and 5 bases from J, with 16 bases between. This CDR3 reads CATSRRRLLGYQPQHF. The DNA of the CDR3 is TGTGCCACCAGCAGACGGAGGTTACTGGGATATCAGCCCCAGCATTTT.

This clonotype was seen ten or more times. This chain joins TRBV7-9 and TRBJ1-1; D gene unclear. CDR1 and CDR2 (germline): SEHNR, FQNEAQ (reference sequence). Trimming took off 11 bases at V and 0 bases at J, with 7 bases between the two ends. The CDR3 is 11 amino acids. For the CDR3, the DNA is TGTGCCCTGAGCATGAACACTGAAGCTTTCTTT. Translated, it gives CALSMNTEAFF.

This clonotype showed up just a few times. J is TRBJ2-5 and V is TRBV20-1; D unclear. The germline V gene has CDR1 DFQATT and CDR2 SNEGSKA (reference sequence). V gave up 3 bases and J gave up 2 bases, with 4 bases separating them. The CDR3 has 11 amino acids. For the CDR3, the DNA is TGCAGTGCTAGCGAACAAGAGACCCAGTACTTC. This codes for CSASEQETQYF.

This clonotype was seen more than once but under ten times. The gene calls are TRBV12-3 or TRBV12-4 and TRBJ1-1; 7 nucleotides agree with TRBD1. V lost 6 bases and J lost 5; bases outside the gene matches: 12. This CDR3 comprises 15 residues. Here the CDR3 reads CASRPQGEWGTEAFF. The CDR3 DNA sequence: TGTGCCAGCAGGCCCCAGGGGGAATGGGGTACTGAAGCTTTCTTT.

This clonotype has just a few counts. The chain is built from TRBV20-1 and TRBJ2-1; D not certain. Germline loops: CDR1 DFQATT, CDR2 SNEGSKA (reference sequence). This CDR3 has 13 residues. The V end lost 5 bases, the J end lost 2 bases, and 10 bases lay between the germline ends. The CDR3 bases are TGCAGTGCTTCCAACCCTCCCTACAATGAGCAGTTCTTC. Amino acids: CSASNPPYNEQFF.

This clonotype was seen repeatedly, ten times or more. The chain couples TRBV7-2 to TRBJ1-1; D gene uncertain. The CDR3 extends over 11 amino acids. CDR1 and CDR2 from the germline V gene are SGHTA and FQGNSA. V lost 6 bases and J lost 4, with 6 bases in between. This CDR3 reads CASSAGTEAFF. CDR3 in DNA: TGTGCCAGCAGTGCGGGCACTGAAGCTTTCTTT.

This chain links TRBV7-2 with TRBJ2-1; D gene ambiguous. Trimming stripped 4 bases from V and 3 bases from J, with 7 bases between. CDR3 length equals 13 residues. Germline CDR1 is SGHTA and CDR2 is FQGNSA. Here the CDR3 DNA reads TGTGCCAGCAGCTCCGCTCTCTACAATGAGCAGTTCTTC. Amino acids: CASSSALYNEQFF.

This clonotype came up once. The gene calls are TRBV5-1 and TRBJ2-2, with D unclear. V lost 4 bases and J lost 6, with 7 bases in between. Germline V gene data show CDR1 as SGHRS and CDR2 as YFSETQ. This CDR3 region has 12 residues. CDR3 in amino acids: CASSLVPGELFF. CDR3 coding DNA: TGCGCCAGCAGCCTGGTTCCCGGGGAGCTGTTTTTT.

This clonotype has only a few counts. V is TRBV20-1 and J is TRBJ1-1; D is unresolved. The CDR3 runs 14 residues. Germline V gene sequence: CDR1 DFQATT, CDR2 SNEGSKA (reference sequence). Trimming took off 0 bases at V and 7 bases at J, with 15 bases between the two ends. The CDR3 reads CSAREGVRLVEAFF. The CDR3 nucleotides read TGCAGTGCTAGAGAGGGAGTCCGGCTGGTTGAAGCTTTCTTT.

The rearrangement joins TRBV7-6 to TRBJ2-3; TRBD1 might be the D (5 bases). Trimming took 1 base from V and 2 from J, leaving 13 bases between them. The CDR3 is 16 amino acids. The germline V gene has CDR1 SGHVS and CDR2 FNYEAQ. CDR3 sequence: CASSLGQGLNTDTQYF. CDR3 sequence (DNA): TGTGCCAGCAGCTTAGGGCAGGGATTAAACACAGATACGCAGTATTTT.

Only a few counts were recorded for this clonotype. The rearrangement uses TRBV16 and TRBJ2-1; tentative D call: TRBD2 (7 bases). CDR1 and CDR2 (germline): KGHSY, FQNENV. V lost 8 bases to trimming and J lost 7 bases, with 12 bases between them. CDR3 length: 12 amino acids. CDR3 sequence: CASGGAGNEQFF. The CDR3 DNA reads TGTGCCAGCGGGGGGGCCGGGAATGAGCAGTTCTTC.

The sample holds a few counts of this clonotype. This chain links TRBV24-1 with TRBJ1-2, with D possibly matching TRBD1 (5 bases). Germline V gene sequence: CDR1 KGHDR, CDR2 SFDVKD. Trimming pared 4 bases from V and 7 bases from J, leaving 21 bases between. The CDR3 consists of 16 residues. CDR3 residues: CATSDSTGIRGSGYTF. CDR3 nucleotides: TGTGCCACCAGTGACTCAACCGGGATCCGGGGCAGTGGCTACACCTTC.

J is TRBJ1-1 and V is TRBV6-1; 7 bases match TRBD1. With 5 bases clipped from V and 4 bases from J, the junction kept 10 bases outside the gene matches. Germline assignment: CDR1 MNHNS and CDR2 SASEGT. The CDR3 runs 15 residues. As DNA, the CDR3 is TGTGCCAGCAGTCCCGGACAGGAGAGGGGCACTGAAGCTTTCTTT. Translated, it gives CASSPGQERGTEAFF.

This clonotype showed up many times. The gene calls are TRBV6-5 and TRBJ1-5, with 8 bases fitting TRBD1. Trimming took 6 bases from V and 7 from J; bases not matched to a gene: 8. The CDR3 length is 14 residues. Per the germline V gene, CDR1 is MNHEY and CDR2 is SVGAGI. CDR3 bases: TGTGCCAGCAGGCGACAGGGGCGGGGGCAGCCCCAGCATTTT. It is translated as CASRRQGRGQPQHF.

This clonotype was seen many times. CDR3 in amino acids: CAITETANTGELFF. The CDR3 DNA is TGTGCCATCACCGAGACAGCGAACACCGGGGAGCTGTTTTTT. The chain joins TRBV10-3 to TRBJ2-2, with D possibly being TRBD1 (5 bases). The CDR3 has 14 amino acids. Looked up from germline, CDR1 is ENHRY and CDR2 is SYGVKD. V lost 7 bases to trimming and J lost 0 bases, with 9 bases between them.

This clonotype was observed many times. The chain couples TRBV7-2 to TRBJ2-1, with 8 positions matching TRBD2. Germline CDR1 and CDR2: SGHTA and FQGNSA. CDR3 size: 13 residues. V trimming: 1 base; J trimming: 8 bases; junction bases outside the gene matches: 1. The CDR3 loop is CASSLVGLDEQFF. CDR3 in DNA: TGTGCCAGCAGCTTAGTGGGACTAGATGAGCAGTTCTTC. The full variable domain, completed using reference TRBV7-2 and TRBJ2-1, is GAGVSQSPSNKVTEKGKDVELRCDPISGHTALYWYRQSLGQGLEFLIYFQGNSAPDKSGLPSDRFSAERTGGSVSTLTIQRTQQEDSAVYLCASSLVGLDEQFFGPGTRLTVL.

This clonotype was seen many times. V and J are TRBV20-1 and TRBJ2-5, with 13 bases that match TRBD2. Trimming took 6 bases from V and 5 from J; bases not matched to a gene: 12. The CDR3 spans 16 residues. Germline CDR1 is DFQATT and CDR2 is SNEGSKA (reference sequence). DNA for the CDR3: TGCAGTGCCAGGACTAGCGGGAGCAATTTTAGGGAGACCCAGTACTTC. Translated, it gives CSARTSGSNFRETQYF.

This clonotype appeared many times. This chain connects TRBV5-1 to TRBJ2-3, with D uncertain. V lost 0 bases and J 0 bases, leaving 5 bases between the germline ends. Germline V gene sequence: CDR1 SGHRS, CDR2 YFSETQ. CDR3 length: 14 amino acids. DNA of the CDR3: TGCGCCAGCAGCTTGGCAGGCAGCACAGATACGCAGTATTTT. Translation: CASSLAGSTDTQYF.

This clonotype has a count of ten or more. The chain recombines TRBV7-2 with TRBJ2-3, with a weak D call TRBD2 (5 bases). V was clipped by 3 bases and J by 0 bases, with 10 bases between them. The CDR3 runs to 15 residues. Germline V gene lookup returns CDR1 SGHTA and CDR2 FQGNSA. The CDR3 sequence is CASSLSGGSTDTQYF. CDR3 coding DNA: TGTGCCAGCAGCTTGAGCGGAGGAAGCACAGATACGCAGTATTTT.

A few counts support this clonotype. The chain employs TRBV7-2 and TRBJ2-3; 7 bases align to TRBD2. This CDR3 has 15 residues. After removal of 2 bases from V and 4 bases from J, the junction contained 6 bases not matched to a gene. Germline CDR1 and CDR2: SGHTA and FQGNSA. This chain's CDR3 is CASSLRGAGADTQYF. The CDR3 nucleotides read TGTGCCAGCAGCTTACGAGGGGCGGGGGCAGATACGCAGTATTTT.

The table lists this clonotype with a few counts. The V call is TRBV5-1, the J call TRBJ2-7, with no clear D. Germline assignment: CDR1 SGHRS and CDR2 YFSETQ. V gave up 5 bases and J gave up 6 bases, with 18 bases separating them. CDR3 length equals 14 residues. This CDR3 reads CASSLAQNSGEQYF. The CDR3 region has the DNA TGCGCCAGCAGTTTAGCACAGAATTCCGGCGAGCAGTACTTC. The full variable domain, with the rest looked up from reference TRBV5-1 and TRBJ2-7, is KAGVTQTPRYLIKTRGQQVTLSCSPISGHRSVSWYQQTPGQGLQFLFEYFSETQRNKGNFPGRFSGRQFSNSRSEMNVSTLELGDSALYLCASSLAQNSGEQYFGPGTRLTVT.